This T cell receptor (beta chain) was identified during a study of CD8 T cells in Susac syndrome. The CDR3 extends over 13 amino acids. The germline V and J ends were trimmed by 5 bases and 8 bases, with 12 bases remaining between them. Looked up from germline, CDR1 is MNHEY and CDR2 is SMNVEV (reference sequence). The control group consisted of healthy donors matched for age and sex. Random hexamers were used to reverse transcribe 0.5 to 1 ug of RNA. Each CDR3 protein is one row after TCRdb ran MiXCR on the immunoSEQ multiplex PCR reads. The repertoire holds around 130,000 distinct CDR3 sequences, with 94% as singletons.

The sample consisted of CD4+ T cells from PBMCs. This clonotype was sampled from a human donor in good health. The genes are TRBV27 and TRBJ1-4; D is undetermined. The CDR3 sequence is CASSRRMGEKLFF. CDR3 nucleotide sequence: TGTGCCAGCAGTCGGAGAATGGGGGAAAAACTGTTTTTT. The full variable domain, rest sourced from reference TRBV27 and TRBJ1-4, is EAQVTQNPRYLITVTGKKLTVTCSQNMNHEYMSWYRQDPGLGLRQIYYSMNVEVTDKGDVPEGYKVSRKEKRNFPLILESPSPNQTSLYFCASSRRMGEKLFFGSGTQLSVL.